This T cell receptor (beta chain) was recorded in a study of blood T cell repertoires in COVID-19 (dated by TCRdb to about 2020). In the study overall: Samples covering the acute and convalescent phases of COVID-19 were provided by collaborators in the United States, Italy and Spain. The material from the prospective study consisted of cDNA or gDNA derived from T cells, B-cell-depleted T cells, or PBMCs. Deeply sampled blood TCRbeta repertoires from subjects exposed to, actively infected with, or recovered from COVID-19 were included in the dataset. The repertoires were released in a freely available public database intended as a resource for research on the immune response to SARS-CoV-2. Samples were obtained from the ongoing ImmuneRACE study (first 160 participants) and from some 1,300 subjects provided by 6 global collaborators. A de-identified subject ID, COVID-19 status, age in years and sex were almost always included in the sample metadata. HLA class I and class II types, where available, came from metadata supplied by the sample provider rather than from assay-based typing.

Collaborating institutions collected whole blood in K2EDTA tubes following their own protocols. For TCRbeta analysis, collaborators shipped samples as frozen whole blood, isolated PBMCs, or DNA extracted from either of those sample types. Regarding this clone: No cognate antigen has been identified for it. No base qualities exist here, and no much larger clone lies one base off it.

Inclusive of the bounding cysteine and phenylalanine, the CDR3 is 19 residues long. Only CDR3 DNA is held: 57 bases, read in frame from base 1. The investigation overall reported the following: How much clinical and demographic metadata was included differed by source and by participant, and the metadata was provided uncurated.

TCRbeta CDR3 regions were amplified from genomic DNA by means of the immunoSEQ Assay, a bias-controlled multiplex PCR. In the paper's pipeline: The number of nucleated cells in each sample was estimated from the amplification of reference gene primers within the assay. Sequence reads were collapsed and filtered to measure the absolute abundance of every unique TCRbeta CDR3 rearrangement. For each sample, productive Simpson clonality was calculated as the square root of Simpson's diversity index over productive rearrangements. In its TCRdb copy, this immuneACCESS table keeps in-frame sequences only and misses some clones. Where compared with another copy, unresolved V genes explain less than half of these, and the others have no known cause. The V and J calls and clone size were taken over from that table, and D and trimming were inferred from the DNA. The sample records 20,000 to 25,000 clones, about 90% of which are singletons. The ten biggest clones cover 3.5% to 4.5% of the sample.

Input material: peripheral blood. This sequence uses TRBV7-5 and TRBJ1-5; the table's D gene call, TRBD1, was not cross checked with the DNA. TRBV7-5 is labeled a pseudogene. This TCR was recovered from a human donor in a cohort sampled during active COVID-19. The CDR3 corresponds to CARSGTPDSQMYGNQPQHF. DNA sequence: TGTGCCAGAAGCGGGACCCCGGACAGCCAAATGTACGGCAATCAGCCCCAGCATTTT.